What follows is one TCR beta chain and its context. The sample has other DNA sequences that encode this CDR3 too. This CDR3 has 15 amino acids. V shed 1 base, J shed 0 bases, and the junction held 1 base outside the gene matches. Germline CDR1 reads SGHVS; CDR2 reads FNYEAQ. Using immunoSEQ multiplex PCR, the repertoire was profiled, and TCRdb retains in-frame clones only, with some absent. The profile shows about 2 million clones, over 85% of them singletons. The sample comes from a study of shared clonotypes between healthy human individuals. This clonotype was sampled from a man aged 18 to 29 in good health. Sequencing input: naive CD4+ T cells sorted from blood. Subset described: CD45RA+ positively selected. The V gene is TRBV7-6, the J gene TRBJ2-3; 7 bases are shared with TRBD1. The chain's CDR3 is CASSLEGQSTDTQYF. CDR3 in DNA: TGTGCCAGCAGCTTAGAGGGACAGAGCACAGATACGCAGTATTTT.